The 26 T cell receptor beta chains below were found in one sample sequenced in a study of blood T cell repertoires in COVID-19. This table comes from immunoSEQ multiplex PCR, and its TCRdb copy is limited to in-frame clones, with some not included. This repertoire shows some 140,000 clones, around 89% found once; its top ten account for around 20%. Sequencing was carried out using peripheral blood. All receptors derive from a man between 45 and 60 years old with active or convalescent COVID-19.

The sample holds a few counts of this clone. The gene calls are TRBV7-7 and TRBJ2-1, with 9 bases matching TRBD2. This CDR3 has 15 amino acids. Looked up from germline, CDR1 is SSHAT and CDR2 is FNYEAQ (reference sequence). The J segment lost 10 bases and the V segment lost 5 bases, leaving 12 bases of the junction unmatched. As DNA, the CDR3 is TGTGCCAGCAGCCCGGGACTAGCCGCCTATGACGAGCAGTTCTTC. This sequence encodes CASSPGLAAYDEQFF.

J is TRBJ2-2 and V is TRBV24-1; 10 bases agree with TRBD1. CDR1 and CDR2 from the germline V gene are KGHDR and SFDVKD. The V segment lost 3 bases and the J segment 0 bases; nucleotides outside the gene matches: 6. CDR3 length: 18 amino acids. CDR3 DNA: TGTGCCACCAGTGATGGGGGGACAGGGGTCCCGAACACCGGGGAGCTGTTTTTT. This encodes CATSDGGTGVPNTGELFF.

The chain recombines TRBV12-3 or TRBV12-4 with TRBJ2-1; 12 bases are a match to TRBD2. The CDR3 runs 13 residues. V gave up 7 bases and J gave up 10 bases; unmatched junction bases: 5. CDR3 bases: TGTGCCAGCAAGGGCGGACTAGCGGGGGAGCAGTTCTTC. This sequence encodes CASKGGLAGEQFF.

The chain employs TRBV14 and TRBJ2-7; a possible D gene is TRBD2 (6 bases). CDR1 is SGHDN and CDR2 is FVKESK in the germline V gene. The CDR3 extends over 13 amino acids. V was pared by 3 bases and J by 6 bases, with 12 bases between. CDR3 amino acids: CASSHTSSTEQYF. In nucleotides, the CDR3 is TGTGCCAGCAGCCATACTAGCTCTACCGAGCAGTACTTC.

The chain combines TRBV18 with TRBJ1-1; possibly TRBD1 for D (5 bases). This CDR3 has 17 amino acids. The V gene's germline CDR1 is KGHSH and CDR2 LQKENI. V was shortened by 1 base and J by 8 bases, with 23 bases between the two germline ends. The chain's CDR3 is CASSPQIMTAVDPEAFF. The CDR3 region has the DNA TGTGCCAGCTCACCACAGATTATGACAGCTGTGGACCCCGAAGCTTTCTTT.

This chain uses TRBV28 with TRBJ2-7; TRBD2 might be the D (7 bases). This CDR3 is 14 amino acids long. Germline values: CDR1 MDHEN, CDR2 SYDVKM. Trimming stripped 2 bases from V and 4 bases from J, with 12 bases between. CDR3 nucleotides: TGTGCCAGCAGTTTAGCGGGGGCGGAATACGAGCAGTACTTC. It translates to CASSLAGAEYEQYF.

The genes are TRBV6-6 and TRBJ2-1; D is possibly TRBD1 (6 bases). This CDR3 region has 15 residues. Germline assignment: CDR1 MNHNY and CDR2 SVGAGI (reference sequence). The germline V and J ends were trimmed by 6 bases and 6 bases, with 18 bases remaining between them. Written as DNA, the CDR3 is TGTGCCAGCAGAGCCCCGGACAGACAGCGCAATGAGCAGTTCTTC. It specifies CASRAPDRQRNEQFF.

The chain recombines TRBV11-2 with TRBJ2-3; TRBD2 might be the D (6 bases). CDR3 length: 16 amino acids. Per germline, CDR1 SGHAT and CDR2 FQNNGV. Trimming cost V 1 base and J 2 bases, with 13 bases left between them. The CDR3 sequence: CASSLARGSYTDTQYF. The CDR3 DNA reads TGTGCCAGCAGCTTAGCTCGGGGGTCCTACACAGATACGCAGTATTTT. The complete variable domain, with remaining parts taken from reference TRBV11-2 and TRBJ2-3, reads EAGVAQSPRYKIIEKRQSVAFWCNPISGHATLYWYQQILGQGPKLLIQFQNNGVVDDSQLPKDRFSAERLKGVDSTLKIQPAKLEDSAVYLCASSLARGSYTDTQYFGPGTRLTVL.

This chain connects TRBV27 to TRBJ2-7; 8 bases align to TRBD1. The CDR3 length is 15 residues. CDR1 and CDR2 (germline): MNHEY, SMNVEV (reference sequence). V trimming: 5 bases; J trimming: 2 bases; junction bases outside the gene matches: 8. The CDR3: CASSILGTGPYEQYF. In DNA form, the CDR3 reads TGTGCCAGCAGTATACTAGGGACAGGTCCCTACGAGCAGTACTTC.

The rearrangement joins TRBV11-2 to TRBJ1-1; no firm D call. The length of the CDR3 is 15 residues. Trimming pared 1 base from V and 1 base from J, leaving 10 bases between. CDR1 is SGHAT, CDR2 FQNNGV, per germline. CDR3 sequence: CASSLGPSGNTEAFF. Written as DNA, the CDR3 is TGTGCCAGCAGCTTAGGCCCATCGGGGAACACTGAAGCTTTCTTT.

This chain links TRBV4-2 with TRBJ1-1; possible D gene TRBD1, 5 bases. Between the trimmed V and J ends, which lost 0 bases and 4 bases, there was a span of 12 bases. The CDR3 extends over 15 amino acids. Germline CDR1 is LGHNA and CDR2 is YNFKEQ. The CDR3 sequence: CASSQEGGDFTEAFF. CDR3 coding DNA: TGTGCCAGCAGCCAAGAGGGGGGGGATTTCACTGAAGCTTTCTTT.

This chain links TRBV6-6 with TRBJ2-7; unclear D gene. V was clipped by 2 bases and J by 1 base, with 15 bases between them. This CDR3 region has 16 residues. Germline assignment: CDR1 MNHNY and CDR2 SVGAGI (reference sequence). The CDR3, as DNA: TGTGCCAGCAGTTACGGCCTGGGCCTTAAGTCCTACGAGCAGTACTTC. Protein product: CASSYGLGLKSYEQYF.

The V call is TRBV4-3, the J call TRBJ1-5, with no clear D. The length of the CDR3 is 13 residues. Trimming cost V 1 base and J 5 bases, with 6 bases left between them. Per the germline V gene, CDR1 is LGHNA and CDR2 is YSLEER. CDR3 nucleotide sequence: TGCGCCAGCAGCCAAGGAGGTTATCAGCCCCAGCATTTT. It codes for CASSQGGYQPQHF.

The chain couples TRBV5-5 to TRBJ2-7; 7 bases agree with TRBD1. Trimming at V came to 2 bases and at J to 4 bases, leaving 0 bases not matched to a gene. Germline V gene sequence: CDR1 SGHKS, CDR2 YYEKEE (reference sequence). The length of the CDR3 is 12 residues. CDR3 in DNA: TGTGCCAGCAGCTTACAGGGGTACGAGCAGTACTTC. Its translation: CASSLQGYEQYF.

The rearrangement uses TRBV5-6 and TRBJ2-1, with D unresolved. The CDR3 runs 13 residues. Trimming took off 2 bases at V and 6 bases at J, with 9 bases between the two ends. Germline V CDR1 and CDR2: SGHDT, YYEEEE. CDR3: CASSLDSPNEQFF. In DNA form, the CDR3 reads TGTGCCAGCAGCTTAGACTCCCCCAATGAGCAGTTCTTC.

This clone was recorded once. The chain uses TRBV11-3 and TRBJ2-1; D is unresolved. CDR3 length equals 14 residues. With 0 bases removed from V and 0 bases from J, the gap between germline ends came to 3 bases. The germline V gene has CDR1 SGHNT and CDR2 YENEEA. In DNA, the CDR3 is TGTGCCAGCAGCTTAGACAGCTCCTACAATGAGCAGTTCTTC. Encoded protein: CASSLDSSYNEQFF. The variable domain in full, completed from reference TRBV11-3 and TRBJ2-1, reads EAGVVQSPRYKIIEKKQPVAFWCNPISGHNTLYWYLQNLGQGPELLIRYENEEAVDDSQLPKDRFSAERLKGVDSTLKIQPAELGDSAVYLCASSLDSSYNEQFFGPGTRLTVL.

This chain links TRBV6-2 or TRBV6-3 with TRBJ2-4; TRBD1 aligns across 9 bases. The ends lost 6 bases at V and 6 bases at J; junction bases unmatched: 6. The CDR3 has 14 amino acids. CDR1 and CDR2 (germline): MNHEY, SVGEGT. The CDR3 nucleotides read TGTGCCAGCAGCAGGACAGGGGACGGAAACATTCAGTACTTC. As protein: CASSRTGDGNIQYF.

V gene TRBV5-1 combines with J gene TRBJ2-3; D not resolved. Trimming removed 0 bases at V and 3 bases at J, with 11 bases between. Germline V lookup: CDR1 SGHRS, CDR2 YFSETQ. The CDR3 spans 15 residues. The CDR3 DNA is TGCGCCAGCAGCTTGGATCCCGCCAGTACAGATACGCAGTATTTT. Its translation: CASSLDPASTDTQYF. The variable domain in full, with the rest retrieved from reference TRBV5-1 and TRBJ2-3, is KAGVTQTPRYLIKTRGQQVTLSCSPISGHRSVSWYQQTPGQGLQFLFEYFSETQRNKGNFPGRFSGRQFSNSRSEMNVSTLELGDSALYLCASSLDPASTDTQYFGPGTRLTVL.

This sequence joins TRBV4-1 and TRBJ2-3, with TRBD1 as a possible D gene (5 bases). V was trimmed by 5 bases and J by 1 base, leaving 10 bases between them. The CDR3 extends over 14 amino acids. The V gene's germline CDR1 is MGHRA and CDR2 YSYEKL. The CDR3 sequence: CASSSRVGTDTQYF. The CDR3 DNA reads TGCGCCAGCAGCTCCAGGGTTGGCACAGATACGCAGTATTTT.

This clone was found once. The chain couples TRBV9 to TRBJ2-3; 8 positions match TRBD2. The CDR3 is 18 amino acids. Germline V lookup: CDR1 SGDLS, CDR2 YYNGEE. With V trimmed by 0 bases and J by 4 bases, 13 bases remained unmatched. The CDR3 bases are TGTGCCAGCAGCGTAGTGTCATGGGAACGGGGGGGCTCAGATACGCAGTATTTT. It is translated as CASSVVSWERGGSDTQYF. The full variable domain, in which reference TRBV9 and TRBJ2-3 provide the parts outside the CDR3, is DSGVTQTPKHLITATGQRVTLRCSPRSGDLSVYWYQQSLDQGLQFLIQYYNGEERAKGNILERFSAQQFPDLHSELNLSSLELGDSALYFCASSVVSWERGGSDTQYFGPGTRLTVL.

This chain joins TRBV10-3 and TRBJ2-1, with 9 bases fitting TRBD2. The CDR3 totals 15 residues. V trimming: 0 bases; J trimming: 3 bases; junction bases outside the gene matches: 0. The V gene's germline CDR1 is ENHRY and CDR2 SYGVKD. CDR3 loop: CAISESTSGYNEQFF. The CDR3 DNA reads as TGTGCCATCAGTGAGTCGACTAGCGGCTACAATGAGCAGTTCTTC.

The gene calls are TRBV5-1 and TRBJ2-7; 7 positions agree with TRBD1. The germline gives CDR1 SGHRS, CDR2 YFSETQ. The CDR3 length is 15 residues. V lost 3 bases, J lost 2 bases, and 8 bases stayed unmatched. The CDR3 bases are TGCGCCAGCAGCTGGGACAGCCCTCCCACCTACGAGCAGTACTTC. Protein: CASSWDSPPTYEQYF.

This chain joins TRBV3-1 (or the pseudogene TRBV3-2) and TRBJ2-5; 11 bases map to TRBD2. V lost 1 base, J lost 2 bases, and 3 bases stayed unmatched. Per the germline V gene, CDR1 is LGHDT and CDR2 is YNNKEL (reference sequence). The CDR3 spans 16 residues. The CDR3 region has the DNA TGTGCCAGCAGCCAAGGTTTAGCGGGAGGGCAAGAGACCCAGTACTTC. Translated, it gives CASSQGLAGGQETQYF.

The chain employs TRBV27 and TRBJ1-1; 9 bases match TRBD1. In germline, CDR1 is MNHEY, CDR2 SMNVEV (reference sequence). This CDR3 has 16 amino acids. Unmatched junction bases numbered 10, after V lost 4 bases and J lost 4 bases. The CDR3 sequence: CASSSKTGGVVTEAFF. As DNA, the CDR3 is TGTGCCAGCAGTTCGAAGACAGGGGGAGTAGTCACTGAAGCTTTCTTT.

For this clone: One junction end does not reproduce the germline sequence, and a read error may be involved. The chain links TRBV7-9 to TRBJ2-5, with a weak D call TRBD2 (6 bases). CDR1 is SEHNR, CDR2 FQNEAQ, per germline (reference sequence). This CDR3 region has 14 residues. The CDR3 DNA reads TGTGCCAGCAGCTTTGGGGTAGCGGAAGAGACCCGGTACTTC. This sequence encodes CASSFGVAEETRYF.

This chain connects TRBV28 to TRBJ1-1, with 7 bases identical to TRBD1. Germline lookup yields CDR1 MDHEN and CDR2 SYDVKM. V trimming: 2 bases; J trimming: 5 bases; junction bases outside the gene matches: 8. This CDR3 has 15 amino acids. The DNA for the CDR3 is TGTGCCAGCAGTTTAGGACAGGCCTTATGGACTGAAGCTTTCTTT. Translating it yields CASSLGQALWTEAFF.